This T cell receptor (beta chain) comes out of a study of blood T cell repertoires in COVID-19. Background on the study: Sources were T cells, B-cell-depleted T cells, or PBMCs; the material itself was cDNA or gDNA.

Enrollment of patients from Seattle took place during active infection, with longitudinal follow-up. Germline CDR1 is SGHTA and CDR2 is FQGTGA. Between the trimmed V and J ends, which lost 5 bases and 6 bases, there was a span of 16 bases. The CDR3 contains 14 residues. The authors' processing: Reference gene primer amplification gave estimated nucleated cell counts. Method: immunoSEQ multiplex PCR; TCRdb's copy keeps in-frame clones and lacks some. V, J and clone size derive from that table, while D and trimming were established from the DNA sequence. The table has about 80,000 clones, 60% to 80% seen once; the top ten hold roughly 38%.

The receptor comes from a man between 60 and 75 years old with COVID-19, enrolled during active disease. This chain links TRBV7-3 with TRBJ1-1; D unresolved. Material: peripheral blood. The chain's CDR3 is CASSPAGYGAEAFF. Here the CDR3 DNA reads TGTGCCAGCAGCCCGGCGGGGTATGGGGCTGAAGCTTTCTTT.